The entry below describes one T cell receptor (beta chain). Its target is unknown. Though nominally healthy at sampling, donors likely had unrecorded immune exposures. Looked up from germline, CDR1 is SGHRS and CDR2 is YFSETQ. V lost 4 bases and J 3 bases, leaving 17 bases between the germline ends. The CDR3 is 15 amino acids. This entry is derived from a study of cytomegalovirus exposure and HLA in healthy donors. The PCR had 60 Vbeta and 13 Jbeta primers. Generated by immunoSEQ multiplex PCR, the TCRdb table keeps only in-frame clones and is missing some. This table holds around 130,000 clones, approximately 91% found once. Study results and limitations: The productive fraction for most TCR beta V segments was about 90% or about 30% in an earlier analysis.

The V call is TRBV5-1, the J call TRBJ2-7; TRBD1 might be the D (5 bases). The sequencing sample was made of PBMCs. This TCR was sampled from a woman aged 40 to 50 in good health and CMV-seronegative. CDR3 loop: CASSPIGANGYEQYF. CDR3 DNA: TGCGCCAGCAGCCCCATAGGGGCGAATGGCTACGAGCAGTACTTC.